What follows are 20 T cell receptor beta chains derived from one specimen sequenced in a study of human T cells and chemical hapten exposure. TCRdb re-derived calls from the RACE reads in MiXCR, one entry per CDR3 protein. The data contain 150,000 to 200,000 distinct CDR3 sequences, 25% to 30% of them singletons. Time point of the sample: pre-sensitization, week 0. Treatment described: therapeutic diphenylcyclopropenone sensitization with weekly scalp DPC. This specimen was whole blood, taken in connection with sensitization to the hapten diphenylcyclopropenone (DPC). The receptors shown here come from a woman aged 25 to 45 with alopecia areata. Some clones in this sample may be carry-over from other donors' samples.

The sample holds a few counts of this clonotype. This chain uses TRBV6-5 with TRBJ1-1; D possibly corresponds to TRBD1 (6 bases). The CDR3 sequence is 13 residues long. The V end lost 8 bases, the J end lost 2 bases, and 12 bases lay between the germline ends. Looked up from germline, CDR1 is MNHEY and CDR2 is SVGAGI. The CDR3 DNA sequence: TGTGCCAGCCAGGGGCAGGGTAACACTGAAGCTTTCTTT. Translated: CASQGQGNTEAFF.

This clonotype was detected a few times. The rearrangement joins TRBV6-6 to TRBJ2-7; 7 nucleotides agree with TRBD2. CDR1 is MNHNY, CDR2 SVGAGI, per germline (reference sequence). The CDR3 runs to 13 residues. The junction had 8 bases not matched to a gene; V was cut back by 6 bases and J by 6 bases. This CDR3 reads CASSPEIAGEQYF. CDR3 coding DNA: TGTGCCAGCAGCCCCGAGATAGCGGGCGAGCAGTACTTC.

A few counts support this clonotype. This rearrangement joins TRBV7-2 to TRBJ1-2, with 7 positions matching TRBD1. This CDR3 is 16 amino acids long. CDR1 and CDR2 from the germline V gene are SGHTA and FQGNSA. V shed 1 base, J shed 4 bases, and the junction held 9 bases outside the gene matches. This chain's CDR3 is CASSLGVGQVGYGYTF. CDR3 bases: TGTGCCAGCAGCTTAGGAGTTGGACAGGTCGGCTATGGCTACACCTTC. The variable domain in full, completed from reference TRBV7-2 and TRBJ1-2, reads GAGVSQSPSNKVTEKGKDVELRCDPISGHTALYWYRQSLGQGLEFLIYFQGNSAPDKSGLPSDRFSAERTGGSVSTLTIQRTQQEDSAVYLCASSLGVGQVGYGYTFGSGTRLTVV.

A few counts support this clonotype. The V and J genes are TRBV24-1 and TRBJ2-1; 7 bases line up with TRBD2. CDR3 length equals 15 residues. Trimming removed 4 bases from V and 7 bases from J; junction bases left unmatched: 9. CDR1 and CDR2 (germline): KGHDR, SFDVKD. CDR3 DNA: TGTGCCACCAGTGAGACAGCGGGGCCTCGGAATGAGCAGTTCTTC. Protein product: CATSETAGPRNEQFF.

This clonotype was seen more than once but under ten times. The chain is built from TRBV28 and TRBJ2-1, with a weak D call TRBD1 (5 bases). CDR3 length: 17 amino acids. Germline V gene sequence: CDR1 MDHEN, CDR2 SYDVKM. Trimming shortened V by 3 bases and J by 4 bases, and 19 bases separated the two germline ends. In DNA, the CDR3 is TGTGCCAGCAGTTTCCGCCGACAGTCCCGCTCATACAATGAGCAGTTCTTC. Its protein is CASSFRRQSRSYNEQFF.

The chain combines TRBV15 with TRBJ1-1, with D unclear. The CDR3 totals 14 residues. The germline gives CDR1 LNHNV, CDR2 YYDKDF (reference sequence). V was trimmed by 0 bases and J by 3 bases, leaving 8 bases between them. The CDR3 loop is CATSRDMGDTEAFF. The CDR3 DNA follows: TGTGCCACCAGCAGAGATATGGGCGACACTGAAGCTTTCTTT.

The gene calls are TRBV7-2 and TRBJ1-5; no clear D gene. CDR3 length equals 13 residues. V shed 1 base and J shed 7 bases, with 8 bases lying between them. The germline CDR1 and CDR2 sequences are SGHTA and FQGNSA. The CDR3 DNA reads TGTGCCAGCAGCTTAGGGGTAGAACAGCCCCAGCATTTT. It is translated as CASSLGVEQPQHF.

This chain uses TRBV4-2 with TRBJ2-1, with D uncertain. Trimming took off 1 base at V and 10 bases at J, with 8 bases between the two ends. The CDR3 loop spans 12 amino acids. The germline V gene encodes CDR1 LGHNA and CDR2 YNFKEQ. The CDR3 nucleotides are TGTGCCAGCAGCCAAGTTGGTGCAGAGCAGTTCTTC. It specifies CASSQVGAEQFF.

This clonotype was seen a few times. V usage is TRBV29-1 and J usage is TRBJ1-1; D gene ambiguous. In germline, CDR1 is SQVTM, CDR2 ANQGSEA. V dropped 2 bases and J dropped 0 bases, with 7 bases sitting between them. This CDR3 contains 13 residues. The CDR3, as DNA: TGCAGCGTTGAAACAGCCATGAACACTGAAGCTTTCTTT. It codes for CSVETAMNTEAFF. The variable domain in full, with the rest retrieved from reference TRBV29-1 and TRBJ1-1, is SAVISQKPSRDICQRGTSLTIQCQVDSQVTMMFWYRQQPGQSLTLIATANQGSEATYESGFVIDKFPISRPNLTFSTLTVSNMSPEDSSIYLCSVETAMNTEAFFGQGTRLTVV.

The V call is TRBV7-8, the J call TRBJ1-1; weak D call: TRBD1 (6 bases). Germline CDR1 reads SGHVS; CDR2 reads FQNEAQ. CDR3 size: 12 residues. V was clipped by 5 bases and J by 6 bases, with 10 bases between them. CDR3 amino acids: CASSRDTPEAFF. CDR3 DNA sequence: TGTGCCAGCAGCCGGGACACCCCTGAAGCTTTCTTT. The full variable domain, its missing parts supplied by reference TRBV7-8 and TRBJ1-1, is GAGVSQSPRYKVAKRGQDVALRCDPISGHVSLFWYQQALGQGPEFLTYFQNEAQLDKSGLPSDRFFAERPEGSVSTLKIQRTQQEDSAVYLCASSRDTPEAFFGQGTRLTVV.

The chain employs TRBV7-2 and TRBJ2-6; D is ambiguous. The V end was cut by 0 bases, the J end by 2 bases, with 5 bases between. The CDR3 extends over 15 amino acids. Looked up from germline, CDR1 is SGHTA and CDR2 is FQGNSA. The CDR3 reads CASSLAPTGANVLTF. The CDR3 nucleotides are TGTGCCAGCAGCTTAGCCCCTACTGGGGCCAACGTCCTGACTTTC. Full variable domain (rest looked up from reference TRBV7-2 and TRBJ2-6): GAGVSQSPSNKVTEKGKDVELRCDPISGHTALYWYRQSLGQGLEFLIYFQGNSAPDKSGLPSDRFSAERTGGSVSTLTIQRTQQEDSAVYLCASSLAPTGANVLTFGAGSRLTVL.

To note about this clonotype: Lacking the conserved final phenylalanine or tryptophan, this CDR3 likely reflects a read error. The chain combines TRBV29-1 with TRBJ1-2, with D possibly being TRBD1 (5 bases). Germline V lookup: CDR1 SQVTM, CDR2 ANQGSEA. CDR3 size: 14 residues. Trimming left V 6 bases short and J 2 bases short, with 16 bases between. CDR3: CSVSYWDRNYGYTL. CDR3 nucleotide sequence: TGCAGCGTGTCGTACTGGGACCGAAACTATGGCTACACCCTC.

CDR3 sequence: CASSYGLPDTYEQYF. The CDR3 DNA is TGTGCCAGCAGCTACGGACTACCAGACACCTACGAGCAGTACTTC. The rearrangement links TRBV5-6 to TRBJ2-7; a possible D gene is TRBD2 (6 bases). Germline V gives CDR1 SGHDT, CDR2 YYEEEE. CDR3 size: 15 residues. Deletions cut 3 bases from V and 2 bases from J, with 15 bases between.

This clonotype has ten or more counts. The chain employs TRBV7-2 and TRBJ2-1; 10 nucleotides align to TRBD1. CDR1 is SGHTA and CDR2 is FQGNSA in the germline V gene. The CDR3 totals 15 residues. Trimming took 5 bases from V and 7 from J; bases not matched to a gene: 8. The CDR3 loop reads CASSAGTGEWNEQFF. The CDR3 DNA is TGTGCCAGCAGCGCAGGGACAGGGGAATGGAATGAGCAGTTCTTC.

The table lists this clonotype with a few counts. CDR3 amino acids: CATKRQGNQPQHF. The CDR3 bases are TGTGCCACCAAGCGACAAGGCAATCAGCCCCAGCATTTT. This chain joins TRBV6-2 or TRBV6-3 and TRBJ1-5; no clear D gene. The CDR3 is made up of 13 amino acids. Deletions cut 10 bases from V and 2 bases from J, with 12 bases between. Germline assignment: CDR1 MNHEY and CDR2 SVGEGT.

This CDR3 is CSVAGDRRYEQYF. CDR3 in DNA: TGCAGCGTTGCGGGGGACAGACGCTACGAGCAGTACTTC. The chain recombines TRBV29-1 with TRBJ2-7, with D possibly TRBD1 on 7 matching bases. This CDR3 spans 13 amino acids. Germline CDR1 reads SQVTM; CDR2 reads ANQGSEA. The V end lost 4 bases, the J end lost 3 bases, and 13 bases lay between the germline ends.

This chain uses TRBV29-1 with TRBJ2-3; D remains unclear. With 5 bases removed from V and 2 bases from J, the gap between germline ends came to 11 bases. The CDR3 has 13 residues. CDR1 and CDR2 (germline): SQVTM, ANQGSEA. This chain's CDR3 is CSVRVAPTDTQYF. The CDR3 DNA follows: TGCAGCGTTCGGGTGGCCCCCACAGATACGCAGTATTTT.

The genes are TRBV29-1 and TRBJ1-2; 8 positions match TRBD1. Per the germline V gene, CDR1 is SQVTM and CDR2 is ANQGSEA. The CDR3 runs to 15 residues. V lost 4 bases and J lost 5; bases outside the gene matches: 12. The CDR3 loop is CSVGSPRDRPYGYTF. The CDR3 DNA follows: TGCAGCGTTGGCTCCCCCCGGGACAGGCCTTATGGCTACACCTTC.

In DNA form, the CDR3 reads TGCAGTGCTAGATTGCCTAGCGGGAGGATAAACGAGCAGTACTTC. Residues: CSARLPSGRINEQYF. The chain uses TRBV20-1 and TRBJ2-7, with 11 nucleotides matching TRBD2. This CDR3 comprises 15 residues. The germline V gene encodes CDR1 DFQATT and CDR2 SNEGSKA (reference sequence). With V trimmed by 2 bases and J by 5 bases, 8 bases remained unmatched.

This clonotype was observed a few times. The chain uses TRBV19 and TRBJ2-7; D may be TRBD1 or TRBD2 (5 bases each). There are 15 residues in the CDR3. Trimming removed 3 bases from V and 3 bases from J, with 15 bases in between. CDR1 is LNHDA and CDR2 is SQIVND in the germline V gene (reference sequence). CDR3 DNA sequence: TGTGCCAGTAGTATGGGTAGCCTGGGGGACTACGAGCAGTACTTC. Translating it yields CASSMGSLGDYEQYF.